This entry is about one T cell receptor (beta chain). Original analysis: Estimates of nucleated cell counts were drawn from the amplification of reference gene primers. The data were produced by immunoSEQ multiplex PCR, yet TCRdb's version contains in-frame clones alone and is incomplete. Clone size and V and J calls were adopted from that table, with D and trimming inferred from the DNA. This table has about 350,000 clones, roughly 90% appearing once. The V gene end was trimmed by 8 bases and the J gene end by 3 bases; junction bases not matched to a gene: 2. Looked up from germline, CDR1 is LNHDA and CDR2 is SQIVND (reference sequence). CDR3 length: 12 residues. These data originate in a study of blood T cell repertoires in COVID-19. As for the study in general: The study drew acute and convalescent COVID-19 samples from the United States, Italy and Spain. Sample material is recorded as cDNA or gDNA derived from T cells, B-cell-depleted T cells, or PBMCs.

Seattle's enrolled individuals joined amid active infection and were then monitored longitudinally. Input material: peripheral blood. The source of this sequence is a woman in her sixties with COVID-19, enrolled during active disease. The chain has TRBV19 and TRBJ1-2, with TRBD1 matching 8 bases. The CDR3 reads CASSQGDYGYTF. In DNA form, the CDR3 reads TGTGCCAGTTCACAGGGGGACTATGGCTACACCTTC.